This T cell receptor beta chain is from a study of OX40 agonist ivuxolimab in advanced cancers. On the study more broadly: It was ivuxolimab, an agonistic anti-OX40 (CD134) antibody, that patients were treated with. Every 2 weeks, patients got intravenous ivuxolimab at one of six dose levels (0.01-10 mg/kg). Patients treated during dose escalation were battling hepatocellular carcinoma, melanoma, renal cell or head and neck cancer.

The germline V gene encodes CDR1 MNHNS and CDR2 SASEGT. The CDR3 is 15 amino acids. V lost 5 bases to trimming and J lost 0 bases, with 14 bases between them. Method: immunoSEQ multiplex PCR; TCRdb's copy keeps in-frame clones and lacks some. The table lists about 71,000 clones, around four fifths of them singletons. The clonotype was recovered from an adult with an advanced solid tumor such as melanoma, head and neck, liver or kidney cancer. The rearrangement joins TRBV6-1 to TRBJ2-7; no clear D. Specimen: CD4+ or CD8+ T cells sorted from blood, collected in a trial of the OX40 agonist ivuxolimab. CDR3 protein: CASSPTWASSYEQYF. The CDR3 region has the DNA TGTGCCAGCAGTCCCACCTGGGCCAGCTCCTACGAGCAGTACTTC.